This is a list of T cell receptor beta chains from one sample in a study of a mutant IDH1 vaccine in newly diagnosed glioma. Their recognized antigens are unknown. Clones were read by immunoSEQ multiplex PCR, and TCRdb kept only the in-frame ones, dropping some. Seen here are 70,000 to 100,000 clones, around nine tenths observed once, and the top ten hold more than 0.5%. The sample in question was PBMCs, obtained from a glioma patient whose treatment included an IDH1 peptide vaccine. The source is a woman between 50 and 59 years old with glioma. The CDR3 runs from the conserved cysteine through the conserved F or W. D genes are given only for firm matches. Expanded clones get a size class; other rows say once, few or many, or leave the size out.

d_call,j_call,v_call,clone_size,cdr3_length,cdr3_aa,cdr3_nt
.,TRBJ2-7,TRBV7-6,.,13,CASSLAGLAEQYF,TGTGCCAGCAGCTTAGCGGGCCTGGCAGAGCAGTACTTC
TRBD2,TRBJ2-7,TRBV10-3,.,17,CAIMGTSGSRAANEQYF,TGTGCCATCATGGGGACTAGCGGGAGTAGGGCAGCCAACGAGCAGTACTTC
TRBD1,TRBJ1-2,TRBV6-6,.,14,CASRRQGLNYGYTF,TGTGCCAGCAGAAGACAGGGTCTGAACTATGGCTACACCTTC
.,TRBJ1-1,TRBV5-5,.,14,CASRLQGRGTEAFF,TGTGCCAGCAGGCTGCAGGGAAGAGGGACTGAAGCTTTCTTT
TRBD2,TRBJ2-7,TRBV28,.,15,CASNPPPGLAAEQYF,TGTGCCAGCAACCCCCCCCCGGGACTAGCGGCCGAGCAGTACTTC
.,TRBJ2-3,TRBV2,.,12,CASSEGEEAQYF,TGTGCCAGCAGTGAAGGGGAGGAGGCGCAGTATTTT
.,TRBJ1-5,TRBV9,medium-sized,13,CASSVAVGQPQHF,TGTGCCAGCAGCGTAGCGGTGGGTCAGCCCCAGCATTTT
.,TRBJ1-1,TRBV6-1,.,13,CASSQQGITEAFF,TGTGCCAGCAGCCAACAGGGAATCACTGAAGCTTTCTTT
TRBD2,TRBJ2-5,TRBV18,.,16,CASSLGTSGSPETQYF,TGTGCCAGCTCACTCGGGACTAGCGGGAGCCCTGAGACCCAGTACTTC
.,TRBJ1-2,TRBV18,.,13,CASSQGPSEGYTF,TGTGCCAGCTCACAGGGGCCTTCGGAAGGCTACACCTTC
.,TRBJ1-5,TRBV25-1,.,13,CASSATVNQPQHF,TGTGCCAGCAGTGCGACAGTTAATCAGCCCCAGCATTTT
.,TRBJ2-2,TRBV21-1,.,14,CASSRPWGRGELFF,TGTGCCAGCAGCAGACCCTGGGGAAGGGGGGAGCTGTTTTTT
.,TRBJ2-1,TRBV7-2,.,13,CASSLYNLGEQFF,TGTGCCAGCAGCTTATACAACTTGGGTGAGCAGTTCTTC
TRBD1,TRBJ1-1,TRBV5-1,.,17,CASSDGGGTGVGTEAFF,TGCGCCAGCAGCGATGGCGGGGGCACAGGGGTAGGTACTGAAGCTTTCTTT
TRBD2,TRBJ2-3,TRBV28,.,15,CASSLLAARTDTQYF,TGTGCCAGCAGTTTACTAGCGGCCCGCACAGATACGCAGTATTTT
.,TRBJ2-7,TRBV4-1,once,13,CASSQGSGAEQYF,TGCGCCAGCAGCCAAGGATCGGGGGCCGAGCAGTACTTC
.,TRBJ2-5,TRBV18,.,12,CASSPRAETQYF,TGTGCCAGCTCACCAAGGGCGGAGACCCAGTACTTC
.,TRBJ1-4,TRBV2,.,14,CASKGMGISEKLFF,TGTGCCAGCAAGGGGATGGGGATTAGTGAAAAACTGTTTTTT
TRBD2,TRBJ2-2,TRBV10-2,.,17,CASSDLGGSMGTGELFF,TGCGCCAGCAGTGACCTGGGAGGGAGCATGGGCACCGGGGAGCTGTTTTTT
TRBD2,TRBJ2-5,TRBV9,few,15,CASSDLAGGGETQYF,TGTGCCAGCAGCGACCTAGCGGGAGGAGGTGAGACCCAGTACTTC
.,TRBJ1-1,TRBV5-1,.,14,CASSRWGLGTEAFF,TGCGCCAGCAGCCGCTGGGGGCTAGGCACTGAAGCTTTCTTT
TRBD1,TRBJ2-1,TRBV6-6,.,15,CASSYGGQANNEQFF,TGTGCCAGCAGTTACGGGGGACAGGCTAACAATGAGCAGTTCTTC
.,TRBJ2-3,TRBV11-3,.,16,CASSLWTEMSTDTQYF,TGTGCCAGCAGCCTATGGACTGAGATGAGCACAGATACGCAGTATTTT
.,TRBJ2-1,TRBV9,.,13,CASSVEVRGEQFF,TGTGCCAGCAGCGTAGAAGTCCGCGGTGAGCAGTTCTTC
TRBD1,TRBJ2-7,TRBV28,once,14,CASRTQGGYGEQYF,TGTGCCAGCAGGACACAGGGGGGTTACGGCGAGCAGTACTTC
TRBD1,TRBJ2-2,TRBV4-2,.,18,CASSQKTGTGKNTGELFF,TGTGCCAGCAGCCAAAAGACTGGGACAGGGAAGAACACCGGGGAGCTGTTTTTT
.,TRBJ2-7,TRBV9,.,15,CASSVEEGATYEQYF,TGTGCCAGCAGCGTAGAGGAGGGGGCGACTTACGAGCAGTACTTC
.,TRBJ1-4,TRBV12-5,.,12,CASGLDPRELFF,TGTGCTAGTGGTTTGGATCCTCGGGAACTGTTTTTT
.,TRBJ2-7,TRBV9,.,14,CASSVDRVGYEQYF,TGTGCCAGCAGCGTAGACAGGGTAGGTTACGAGCAGTACTTC
TRBD1,TRBJ1-4,TRBV2,.,18,CASRPRTGGRYGREKLFF,TGTGCCAGCAGACCACGGACAGGGGGCAGGTACGGAAGGGAAAAACTGTTTTTT
TRBD2,TRBJ2-7,TRBV5-4,once,15,CASSLRLAGVYEQYF,TGTGCCAGCAGCTTGAGACTAGCGGGAGTCTACGAGCAGTACTTC
.,TRBJ1-4,TRBV27,.,14,CASSFGGLNEKLFF,TGTGCCAGCAGTTTCGGGGGACTGAATGAAAAACTGTTTTTT
.,TRBJ2-7,TRBV9,once,14,CASSVGSLVNEQYF,TGTGCCAGCAGCGTTGGGAGTTTAGTAAACGAGCAGTACTTC
.,TRBJ1-1,TRBV6-1,.,13,CASSETENTEAFF,TGTGCCAGCAGTGAAACAGAGAACACTGAAGCTTTCTTT
.,TRBJ1-1,TRBV7-9,.,17,CASSPRGGLGMNTEAFF,TGTGCCAGCAGCCCCCGTGGGGGACTGGGAATGAACACTGAAGCTTTCTTT
.,TRBJ1-2,TRBV5-1,.,16,CASSGRAGEANYGYTF,TGCGCCAGCAGCGGGCGAGCAGGGGAAGCTAACTATGGCTACACCTTC
TRBD1,TRBJ1-5,TRBV2,.,15,CASSGTGPSNQPQHF,TGTGCCAGCAGTGGGACAGGGCCTAGCAATCAGCCCCAGCATTTT
.,TRBJ2-7,TRBV4-1,.,14,CASSQDWALYEQYF,TGCGCCAGCAGCCAAGATTGGGCCCTATACGAGCAGTACTTC
.,TRBJ1-2,TRBV25-1,.,13,CASSELVTGTYTF,TGTGCCAGCAGTGAACTCGTCACAGGGACCTACACCTTC
TRBD1,TRBJ1-1,TRBV28,.,15,CASSLGGQGRTEAFF,TGTGCCAGCAGTCTAGGGGGACAGGGGCGGACTGAAGCTTTCTTT
.,TRBJ2-1,TRBV5-4,.,15,CASSLWASDYNEQFF,TGTGCCAGCAGCTTGTGGGCTAGCGACTACAATGAGCAGTTCTTC
.,TRBJ1-3,TRBV30,.,14,CAYSGAVYRNTIYF,TGTGCCTACTCCGGGGCGGTCTATAGGAACACCATATATTTT
TRBD1,TRBJ2-1,TRBV6-1,.,14,CASRGQSSYNEQFF,TGTGCCAGCAGGGGACAGAGCTCCTACAATGAGCAGTTCTTC
.,TRBJ2-2,TRBV5-1,.,11,CASTGIGELFF,TGCGCCAGCACAGGAATCGGGGAGCTGTTTTTT
TRBD1,TRBJ1-4,TRBV27,.,13,CASRARGTEKLFF,TGTGCCAGCAGGGCCAGGGGGACTGAAAAACTGTTTTTT
TRBD2,TRBJ2-3,TRBV9,.,16,CASSVDVAGAVDTQYF,TGTGCCAGCAGCGTAGATGTAGCGGGAGCGGTAGATACGCAGTATTTT
TRBD2,TRBJ2-1,TRBV25-1,.,15,CASSVASGTYNEQFF,TGTGCCAGCAGTGTAGCTAGCGGGACCTACAATGAGCAGTTCTTC
TRBD1,TRBJ1-2,TRBV9,.,15,CASSVSDRVEGSYTF,TGTGCCAGCAGCGTCAGCGACAGGGTAGAAGGTAGCTACACCTTC
.,TRBJ1-1,TRBV5-4,.,14,CASSLRDKTPEAFF,TGTGCCAGCAGCTTAAGGGACAAGACGCCTGAAGCTTTCTTT
TRBD1,TRBJ1-5,TRBV28,.,16,CASSFPPGQDNQPQHF,TGTGCCAGCAGTTTTCCTCCGGGACAGGACAATCAGCCCCAGCATTTT